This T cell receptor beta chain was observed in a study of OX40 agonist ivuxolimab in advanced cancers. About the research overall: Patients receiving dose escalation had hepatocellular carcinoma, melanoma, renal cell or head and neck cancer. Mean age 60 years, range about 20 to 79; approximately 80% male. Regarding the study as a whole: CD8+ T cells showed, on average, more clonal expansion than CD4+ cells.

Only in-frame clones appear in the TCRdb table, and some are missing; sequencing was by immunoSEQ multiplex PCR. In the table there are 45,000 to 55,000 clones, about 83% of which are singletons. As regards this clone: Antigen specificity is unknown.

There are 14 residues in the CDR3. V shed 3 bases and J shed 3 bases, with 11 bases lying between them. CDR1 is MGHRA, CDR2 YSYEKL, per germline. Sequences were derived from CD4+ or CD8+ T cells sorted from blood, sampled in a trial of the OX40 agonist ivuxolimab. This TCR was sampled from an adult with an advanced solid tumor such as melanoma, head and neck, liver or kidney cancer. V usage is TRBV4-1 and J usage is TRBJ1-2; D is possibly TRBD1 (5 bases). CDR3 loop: CASSHLGEDYGYTF. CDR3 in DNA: TGCGCCAGCAGCCATTTGGGGGAGGACTATGGCTACACCTTC.